A selection of T cell receptor beta chains follows, all from one sample in a study of spatial heterogeneity in lung cancer. TCRdb passed the 5' RACE reads through MiXCR, listing each CDR3 protein once. The table shows around 25,000 distinct CDR3 sequences, with about 13% occurring only once. Sequences were derived from PBMCs, sampled at surgery. The receptors come from a female donor with early-stage non-small cell lung cancer. CDR3s include the opening cysteine and the closing phenylalanine or tryptophan. Each record gives: clone size, D gene, J gene, V gene, CDR3 protein, CDR3 DNA. The D gene is left open where the match is weak. Not every row has a clone size; where given, it reads once, few, many or a size class.

abundance: many
d_gene: TRBD2
j_gene: TRBJ2-3
v_gene: TRBV27
CDR3aa: CASSSLRTSGGDTQYF
CDR3nt: TGTGCCAGCAGTTCGCTCCGGACTAGCGGGGGAGATACGCAGTATTTT

abundance: few
d_gene: NA
j_gene: TRBJ1-1
v_gene: TRBV6-2/TRBV6-3
CDR3aa: CASTFAVPNTEAFF
CDR3nt: TGTGCCAGCACCTTCGCGGTCCCGAACACTGAAGCTTTCTTT

abundance: NA
d_gene: NA
j_gene: TRBJ1-1
v_gene: TRBV18
CDR3aa: CASSQSPQGTTEAFF
CDR3nt: TGTGCCAGCTCACAATCCCCCCAGGGAACCACTGAAGCTTTCTTT

abundance: NA
d_gene: TRBD1
j_gene: TRBJ1-1
v_gene: TRBV20-1
CDR3aa: CSARDRDRGYLTEAFF
CDR3nt: TGCAGTGCTAGAGATAGGGACAGGGGGTATCTTACTGAAGCTTTCTTT

abundance: many
d_gene: NA
j_gene: TRBJ1-3
v_gene: TRBV13
CDR3aa: CASSLDGVRPSGNTIYF
CDR3nt: TGTGCCAGCAGCTTAGATGGGGTTCGGCCGTCTGGAAACACCATATATTTT

abundance: NA
d_gene: TRBD1
j_gene: TRBJ1-2
v_gene: TRBV27
CDR3aa: CASSWTGSRYGYTF
CDR3nt: TGTGCCAGCAGTTGGACAGGGTCTCGATATGGCTACACCTTC

abundance: many
d_gene: NA
j_gene: TRBJ2-1
v_gene: TRBV7-3
CDR3aa: CASSLTREDEQFF
CDR3nt: TGTGCCAGCAGCTTAACCAGGGAGGATGAGCAGTTCTTC

abundance: NA
d_gene: TRBD2
j_gene: TRBJ2-1
v_gene: TRBV4-1
CDR3aa: CASSQESGTVNEQFF
CDR3nt: TGCGCCAGCAGCCAAGAGAGCGGGACGGTCAATGAGCAGTTCTTC

abundance: NA
d_gene: NA
j_gene: TRBJ2-1
v_gene: TRBV27
CDR3aa: CASSLGPNNEQFF
CDR3nt: TGTGCCAGCAGTTTGGGACCAAACAATGAGCAGTTCTTC

abundance: NA
d_gene: NA
j_gene: TRBJ2-7
v_gene: TRBV2
CDR3aa: CASGWGPIKDSYEQYF
CDR3nt: TGTGCCAGCGGGTGGGGCCCTATTAAAGATTCCTACGAGCAGTACTTC

abundance: many
d_gene: TRBD1
j_gene: TRBJ1-4
v_gene: TRBV20-1
CDR3aa: CSASRQGSNEKLFF
CDR3nt: TGCAGTGCTTCCCGACAGGGGTCAAATGAAAAACTGTTTTTT

abundance: many
d_gene: NA
j_gene: TRBJ2-3
v_gene: TRBV7-2
CDR3aa: CASSLVGDTQYF
CDR3nt: TGTGCCAGCAGCTTAGTGGGGGATACGCAGTATTTT

abundance: few
d_gene: TRBD1
j_gene: TRBJ1-6
v_gene: TRBV14
CDR3aa: CASSHGGQGPNSPLHF
CDR3nt: TGTGCCAGCAGCCACGGAGGACAGGGTCCAAATTCACCCCTCCACTTT

abundance: few
d_gene: TRBD2
j_gene: TRBJ2-1
v_gene: TRBV12-3/TRBV12-4
CDR3aa: CASRVAGTKEQFF
CDR3nt: TGTGCCAGCAGGGTAGCGGGGACGAAGGAGCAGTTCTTC

abundance: NA
d_gene: NA
j_gene: TRBJ2-3
v_gene: TRBV7-2
CDR3aa: CASSLMNTQYF
CDR3nt: TGTGCCAGCAGCTTGATGAATACGCAGTATTTT

abundance: many
d_gene: NA
j_gene: TRBJ2-7
v_gene: TRBV2
CDR3aa: CASSDNRVDEQYF
CDR3nt: TGTGCCAGCAGTGATAACAGGGTTGACGAGCAGTACTTC

abundance: few
d_gene: TRBD2
j_gene: TRBJ2-7
v_gene: TRBV20-1
CDR3aa: CSARAPVRGGSSSYEQYF
CDR3nt: TGCAGTGCTAGAGCCCCCGTAAGGGGCGGGAGCTCTTCCTACGAGCAGTACTTC

abundance: many
d_gene: NA
j_gene: TRBJ2-3
v_gene: TRBV7-9
CDR3aa: CASSSSGTDTQYF
CDR3nt: TGTGCCAGCAGCTCATCTGGGACAGATACGCAGTATTTT

abundance: NA
d_gene: NA
j_gene: TRBJ2-1
v_gene: TRBV7-2
CDR3aa: CASSWGAIPQGEQFF
CDR3nt: TGTGCCAGCAGCTGGGGAGCAATACCTCAAGGGGAGCAGTTCTTC

abundance: many
d_gene: TRBD1
j_gene: TRBJ2-1
v_gene: TRBV11-1
CDR3aa: CASSPRWGDRGDNEQFF
CDR3nt: TGTGCCAGCAGCCCCCGGTGGGGGGACAGGGGAGACAATGAGCAGTTCTTC